This T cell receptor beta chain originates from a study of blood T cell repertoires in COVID-19. Data came from immunoSEQ multiplex PCR; TCRdb stores just in-frame clones and leaves some out. The sample shows roughly 320,000 clones, 85% to 90% of them seen only once. The germline CDR1 and CDR2 sequences are SNHLY and FYNNEI. This CDR3 region has 18 residues. J lost 7 bases, V lost 5 bases, and 13 bases had no gene match. This sequence was found in a woman between 50 and 59 years old with COVID-19, enrolled during active disease. The chain is built from TRBV2 and TRBJ1-6, with 11 bases aligning to TRBD1. The specimen sequenced was peripheral blood. CDR3 region: CASSKDMLGTGGNSPLHF. CDR3 in DNA: TGTGCCAGCAGTAAAGATATGCTAGGGACAGGGGGAAATTCACCCCTCCACTTT.